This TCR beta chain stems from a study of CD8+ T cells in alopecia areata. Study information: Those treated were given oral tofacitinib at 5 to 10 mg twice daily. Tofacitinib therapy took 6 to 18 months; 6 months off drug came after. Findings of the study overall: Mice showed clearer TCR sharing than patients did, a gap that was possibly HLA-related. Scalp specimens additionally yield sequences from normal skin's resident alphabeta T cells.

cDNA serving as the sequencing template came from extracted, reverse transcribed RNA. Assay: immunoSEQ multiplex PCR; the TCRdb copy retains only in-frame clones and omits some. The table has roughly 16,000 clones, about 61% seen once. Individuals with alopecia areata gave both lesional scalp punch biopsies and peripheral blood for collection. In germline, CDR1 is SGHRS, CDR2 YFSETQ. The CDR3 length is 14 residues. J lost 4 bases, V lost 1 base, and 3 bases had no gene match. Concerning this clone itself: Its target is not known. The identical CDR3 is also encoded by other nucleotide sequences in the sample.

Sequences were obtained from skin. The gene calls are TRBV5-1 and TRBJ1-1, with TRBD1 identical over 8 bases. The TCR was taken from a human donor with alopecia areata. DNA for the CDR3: TGCGCCAGCAGCTTGAACAGGGGGTTCACTGAAGCTTTCTTT. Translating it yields CASSLNRGFTEAFF.